The present TCR beta chain was sequenced within a study of immune evolution from preneoplasia to lung adenocarcinoma. Study results and caveats: Normal lung had the highest top T cell clone frequencies.

A remark on this clone: Its antigen is not known.

The junction had 7 bases not matched to a gene; V was cut back by 5 bases and J by 0 bases. The CDR3 contains 15 residues. The V gene's germline CDR1 is MNHEY and CDR2 SMNVEV (reference sequence). Nucleic acids came from premalignant or tumor cells enriched by macro-dissection. Clones were read by immunoSEQ multiplex PCR, and TCRdb kept only the in-frame ones, dropping some. The data show 15,000 or so clones, 75% to 90% seen once. The sequenced sample consisted of FFPE invasive lung adenocarcinoma tissue. The clonotype originates from a person aged 65 to 79 with invasive lung adenocarcinoma. This chain joins TRBV27 and TRBJ2-7; 7 positions match TRBD1. CDR3 amino acids: CASSLSQGSSYEQYF. CDR3 DNA sequence: TGTGCCAGCAGTCTCTCACAGGGGAGCTCCTACGAGCAGTACTTC.